The entry below describes one TCR beta chain. There are a few counts of this clonotype. Its antigen is unknown. Within one base of it there is no much larger clone, and no base qualities were kept. TCR cDNA was made using 5'RACE template switching, a step that added a universal primer site and unique molecular identifiers. Priming for cDNA synthesis came from both the TCR alpha and TCR beta constant segments. Libraries were amplified in two PCR steps, with sample barcodes and sequencing adapters added in the second step. Sequencing of libraries was performed on Illumina HiSeq 2500 (2x100 bp) or NovaSeq (2x150 bp). For the original study's pipeline: Reads were demultiplexed and collapsed into UMI consensus sequences with MIGEC, and V(D)J alignment was performed with MiXCR. Clonotypes responding to the vaccine were identified with edgeR on replicate PBMC samples, with the criteria of FDR below 0.01 and a log2 fold change above 5 up to day 15. Bulk clonotypes were assigned CD4 or CD8 identity according to which sequenced CD4 or CD8 repertoire held them at higher abundance. TCRdb's own reprocessing of the public reads used fastp at Q25 and MiXCR and kept productive beta chains. Identical CDR3 proteins give one entry, which carries the most common genes and DNA. These V and J calls are TCRdb output, not the study's own analysis. The sample records 170,000 or so distinct CDR3 sequences, 5.5% to 8% of which are singletons. In total, the top ten clones hold 2.5% to 3.5% of the sample.

These data belong to a study of T cells after yellow fever vaccination (dated by TCRdb to about 2019). Some background on the complete study: The SMART-Seq v4 Ultra Low Input RNA kit was used to prepare libraries from fractions with low cell numbers. To follow T-cell clones before and after both primary and booster YFV17D yellow fever vaccination, bulk TCR alpha and beta repertoires underwent longitudinal sequencing. The cohort comprised two healthy male donors, one aged 18 to 29 and one aged 30 to 39 years. Bulk PBMC replicates and cell subsets were isolated from blood drawn at multiple timepoints before and after both primary and secondary immunization. What the authors observed across the whole study: The secondary T-cell response was weaker than the primary response but faster, peaking on day 5 instead of day 15. A small fraction of clonotypes showed up in both the CD4 and CD8 compartments, probably as a result of convergent recombination. Because only a couple of donors were included in the study, the extent to which the findings can be generalized is limited. Most clones expanded after primary vaccination (almost 97% of CD4 and around 89% of CD8) were re-detected after the booster, suggesting that broad memory maintenance occurred. Computational filtering was needed because FACS-sorted repertoires could contain abundant contaminating clonotypes from the bulk population.

V and J lose 5 bases and 3 bases, and a span of 9 bases separates them. CDR1 is given as DFQATT and CDR2 as SNEGSKA, both from the germline V gene (reference sequence). Reading from cysteine to phenylalanine, the CDR3 counts 12 amino acids. Of the read, only the CDR3 DNA is kept; its 36 bases are in frame from base 1. The sample's treatment or condition, from its label and the paper: live attenuated yellow fever vaccine strain. A standard Ficoll-Paque protocol was used to isolate PBMCs from peripheral blood. Dynabeads CD4 and CD8 positive selection kits were used to isolate CD4 and CD8 T-cell fractions. TriZol was used to extract RNA from bulk PBMCs, CD4 and CD8 fractions, and dextramer-positive and dextramer-negative fractions.

This TCR was sampled from a man aged 18 to 29 who received the YFV17D yellow fever vaccine. The chain joins TRBV20-1 to TRBJ2-3; the D gene lacks a confident call. The material was CD4+ T cells sorted from PBMCs, obtained on the day of the first yellow fever vaccination. This receptor carries the CDR3 CSACSPTDTQYF. The bases are TGCAGTGCTTGCTCTCCGACAGATACGCAGTATTTT.